Below, 21 T cell receptor beta chains from the same sample are listed, as sequenced in a study of shared clonotypes between healthy human individuals (dated by TCRdb to the early 2020s). The library was built by means of the immunoSEQ multiplex PCR assay. The source is immuneACCESS, and TCRdb retained only in-frame sequences with V and J called. Part of the clones is not carried over; for the studies checked, unresolved V genes explain less than half of this, and the remainder is unexplained. This sample lists 1,500,000 or so clones; roughly 98.5% were detected once. The ten biggest clones cover roughly 0.36% of the sample. Sequenced input: naive CD4+ T cells sorted from blood. This specimen's cell subset or site label, per the study, means: CD45RA+ positively selected. All receptors derive from a man in his thirties or forties in good health.

The chain combines TRBV7-3 with TRBJ1-1; 7 positions agree with TRBD1. This CDR3 is built from 14 residues. V lost 5 bases and J lost 0; bases outside the gene matches: 3. Germline values: CDR1 SGHTA, CDR2 FQGTGA. The CDR3 loop reads CASSRDRMNTEAFF. The DNA for the CDR3 is TGTGCCAGCAGCCGGGACAGAATGAACACTGAAGCTTTCTTT.

CDR3 loop: CASSPGFKSSGNTIYF. CDR3 DNA sequence: TGTGCCAGCAGCCCAGGTTTTAAGAGCTCTGGAAACACCATATATTTT. V and J are TRBV7-9 and TRBJ1-3; D remains ambiguous. The germline V and J ends were trimmed by 5 bases and 0 bases, with 14 bases remaining between them. The germline V gene encodes CDR1 SEHNR and CDR2 FQNEAQ (reference sequence). This CDR3 region has 16 residues.

This clone was seen a single time. The chain has TRBV9 and TRBJ2-7; TRBD1 agrees at 9 bases. The V segment lost 4 bases and the J segment 7 bases; nucleotides outside the gene matches: 12. Germline V gives CDR1 SGDLS, CDR2 YYNGEE. The CDR3 consists of 15 residues. The CDR3 loop reads CASSQTGTGFKEQYF. In DNA form, the CDR3 reads TGTGCCAGCAGCCAAACCGGGACAGGGTTTAAAGAGCAGTACTTC.

This chain links TRBV6-5 with TRBJ2-7; 7 bases line up with TRBD1. The CDR3 runs 14 residues. Germline V lookup: CDR1 MNHEY, CDR2 SVGAGI. With V trimmed by 4 bases and J by 2 bases, 5 bases remained unmatched. Here the CDR3 DNA reads TGTGCCAGCAGTTCCGGGACAGACACCTACGAGCAGTACTTC. Translated, it gives CASSSGTDTYEQYF.

The rearrangement links TRBV7-2 to TRBJ2-3, with 8 bases matching TRBD1. V lost 5 bases, J lost 3 bases, and 7 bases stayed unmatched. Germline CDR1 SGHTA, CDR2 FQGNSA. This CDR3 has 15 residues. The CDR3 nucleotides are TGTGCCAGCAGCCCACGCCGGGACAGGACAGATACGCAGTATTTT. It is translated as CASSPRRDRTDTQYF.

The chain is built from TRBV6-1 and TRBJ2-3, with 7 bases identical to TRBD2. Germline CDR1 is MNHNS and CDR2 is SASEGT. After removal of 11 bases from V and 1 base from J, the junction contained 6 bases not matched to a gene. The CDR3 has 13 residues. The CDR3, as DNA: TGTGCCGGGCGCGCGGGGGGCACAGATACGCAGTATTTT. This gives the protein CAGRAGGTDTQYF.

The chain has TRBV5-1 and TRBJ2-4; 7 bases match TRBD2. The J segment lost 1 base and the V segment lost 4 bases, leaving 2 bases of the junction unmatched. The CDR3 runs to 14 residues. Germline V gene lookup returns CDR1 SGHRS and CDR2 YFSETQ. The CDR3, as DNA: TGCGCCAGCAGCAGGGAGGGGGCCAAAAACATTCAGTACTTC. Encoded protein: CASSREGAKNIQYF. Complete variable domain (other parts from reference TRBV5-1 and TRBJ2-4): KAGVTQTPRYLIKTRGQQVTLSCSPISGHRSVSWYQQTPGQGLQFLFEYFSETQRNKGNFPGRFSGRQFSNSRSEMNVSTLELGDSALYLCASSREGAKNIQYFGAGTRLSVL.

This clone is a singleton in its sample. The chain uses TRBV7-6 and TRBJ1-2, with no clear D. V shed 1 base and J shed 1 base, with 13 bases lying between them. This CDR3 contains 16 residues. Germline values: CDR1 SGHVS, CDR2 FNYEAQ. CDR3 in DNA: TGTGCCAGCAGCTTAGTCCCCAGCGGTGATAACTATGGCTACACCTTC. It yields the protein CASSLVPSGDNYGYTF.

The V call is TRBV11-2, the J call TRBJ1-1; tentative D call: TRBD1 (5 bases). The V end was cut by 4 bases, the J end by 3 bases, with 12 bases between. The CDR3 runs to 14 residues. Germline V gives CDR1 SGHAT, CDR2 FQNNGV. CDR3 sequence reads: CASSSTTGDTEAFF. The CDR3 bases are TGTGCCAGCAGCTCAACAACGGGGGACACTGAAGCTTTCTTT.

This chain joins TRBV11-2 and TRBJ2-3; the match to TRBD2 covers 8 bases. CDR3 length equals 15 residues. The germline gives CDR1 SGHAT, CDR2 FQNNGV. The junction had 7 bases not matched to a gene; V was cut back by 1 base and J by 7 bases. In nucleotides, the CDR3 is TGTGCCAGCAGCTTAGTTCCAGCGGGAGAATATACGCAGTATTTT. Amino acids: CASSLVPAGEYTQYF.

The rearrangement links TRBV10-3 to TRBJ2-7; 10 positions match TRBD2. Trimming removed 5 bases from V and 0 bases from J; junction bases left unmatched: 4. The CDR3 extends over 15 amino acids. The germline V gene encodes CDR1 ENHRY and CDR2 SYGVKD. The CDR3 DNA reads TGTGCCATCAGTTCTAGCGGGAGTGTCTCCTACGAGCAGTACTTC. Encoded protein: CAISSSGSVSYEQYF.

The rearrangement joins TRBV5-4 to TRBJ2-5, with a weak D call TRBD2 (6 bases). Trimming removed 3 bases at V and 5 bases at J, with 14 bases between. CDR1 and CDR2 from the germline V gene are SGHNT and YYREEE (reference sequence). The CDR3 consists of 14 residues. CDR3 in DNA: TGTGCCAGCAGCTCATTCGGGACTGCGGAGACCCAGTACTTC. This translates into CASSSFGTAETQYF.

The genes are TRBV28 and TRBJ2-4, with TRBD2 matching 8 bases. In germline, CDR1 is MDHEN, CDR2 SYDVKM. The CDR3 consists of 15 residues. V lost 5 bases, J lost 9 bases, and 12 bases stayed unmatched. In nucleotides, the CDR3 is TGTGCCAGCAGTCGAGTCCTGAGCGGGAGAATCATTCAGTACTTC. This codes for CASSRVLSGRIIQYF.

This chain uses TRBV9 with TRBJ2-3; D ambiguous. Trimming took 0 bases from V and 2 from J, leaving 4 bases between them. This CDR3 comprises 13 residues. The germline V gene has CDR1 SGDLS and CDR2 YYNGEE. CDR3 sequence (DNA): TGTGCCAGCAGCGTAGTGAACACAGATACGCAGTATTTT. Amino acid sequence: CASSVVNTDTQYF.

The chain links TRBV18 to TRBJ2-3; D ambiguous. This CDR3 comprises 14 residues. Germline V lookup: CDR1 KGHSH, CDR2 LQKENI. With 2 bases removed from V and 4 bases from J, the gap between germline ends came to 10 bases. This CDR3 is CASSPTGLADTQYF. DNA for the CDR3: TGTGCCAGCTCACCAACGGGTCTGGCAGATACGCAGTATTTT.

The chain links TRBV25-1 to TRBJ1-2; perhaps TRBD1 as D (5 bases). Trimming took 10 bases from V and 6 from J, leaving 15 bases between them. The germline CDR1 and CDR2 sequences are MGHDK and SYGVNS. The CDR3 contains 12 residues. CDR3 bases: TGTGCCACCCGGAGAGGGGATCATGGCTACACCTTC. Amino acid sequence: CATRRGDHGYTF.

This chain joins TRBV10-1 and TRBJ2-7; D is possibly TRBD1 (5 bases). Germline values: CDR1 WNHNN, CDR2 SYGVQD (reference sequence). The CDR3 covers 15 residues. V gave up 0 bases and J gave up 6 bases, with 15 bases separating them. The CDR3 region has the DNA TGCGCCAGCAGTGAGTCCCCAGGGATCTCCCTCGAGCAGTACTTC. Translation: CASSESPGISLEQYF.

This clone appeared a single time. The chain recombines TRBV10-3 with TRBJ2-1, with a tentative D call TRBD2 (5 bases). V gave up 6 bases and J gave up 0 bases, with 9 bases separating them. CDR3 length equals 14 residues. Germline lookup yields CDR1 ENHRY and CDR2 SYGVKD. The CDR3 DNA sequence: TGTGCCATCAGGCGGGCCCTCTCCTACAATGAGCAGTTCTTC. This codes for CAIRRALSYNEQFF.

V usage is TRBV27 and J usage is TRBJ2-3; D is possibly TRBD2 (5 bases). This CDR3 has 16 amino acids. In germline, CDR1 is MNHEY, CDR2 SMNVEV (reference sequence). Trimming took 10 bases from V and 0 from J, leaving 20 bases between them. CDR3 bases: TGTGCCATCTCAACGAGGGCCGGGGTTAGCACAGATACGCAGTATTTT. Amino acid sequence: CAISTRAGVSTDTQYF.

The gene calls are TRBV11-2 and TRBJ2-7; TRBD2 agrees at 12 bases. The V segment lost 5 bases and the J segment 6 bases; nucleotides outside the gene matches: 11. Germline CDR1 SGHAT, CDR2 FQNNGV. The CDR3 runs to 16 residues. This CDR3 reads CASSPRLAGVLGEQYF. The CDR3 bases are TGTGCCAGCAGCCCCCGACTAGCGGGAGTACTAGGCGAGCAGTACTTC.

This chain connects TRBV9 to TRBJ2-3; TRBD2 matches at 11 bases. There are 15 residues in the CDR3. V gave up 2 bases and J gave up 10 bases; unmatched junction bases: 9. Germline assignment: CDR1 SGDLS and CDR2 YYNGEE. The CDR3 here is CASSVDSGRAEPQYF. CDR3 sequence (DNA): TGTGCCAGCAGCGTCGATAGCGGGAGGGCCGAGCCGCAGTATTTT.